This T cell receptor beta chain was retrieved from a study of response to subunit inactivated influenza vaccine. TCRdb reprocessed the RT-PCR reads via MiXCR and lists one record per CDR3 protein. Of approximately 530,000 distinct CDR3 sequences in the sample, under 15% were seen once. The V end was cut by 0 bases, the J end by 9 bases, with 9 bases between. The CDR3 length is 12 residues. The germline CDR1 and CDR2 sequences are GTSNPN and SVGIG (reference sequence). Concerning this clonotype: The target antigen is unknown.

Notes on the study in general: With each seasonal influenza vaccination, the authors suggested, few new T cells are recruited.

The source was PBMCs from blood, collected more than 35 days after vaccination. This chain joins TRBV30 and TRBJ2-1; D possibly corresponds to TRBD2 (5 bases). The source is a man between 45 and 60 years old who received an inactivated influenza vaccine. The CDR3 DNA follows: TGTGCCTGGAGTGTTGGAGGCGCTGAGCAGTTCTTC. This codes for CAWSVGGAEQFF.